Listed below are T cell receptor beta chains from one sample, sequenced in a study of CD8 T cells in Susac syndrome. MiXCR, run by TCRdb on the immunoSEQ multiplex PCR reads, gives a single entry per CDR3 protein. The table shows some 150,000 distinct CDR3 sequences, with about 95% occurring only once. Sequencing was performed on CD8+ T cells from PBMCs. These receptors all come from a human donor with multiple sclerosis. Both conserved end residues are part of each CDR3. Fields, in order: V gene, J gene, CDR3 protein.

TRBV4-2	TRBJ2-3	CASSQETGGADTQYF
TRBV13	TRBJ2-5	CASSFERGETQYF
TRBV13	TRBJ2-1	CASSLGQGSEQFF
TRBV7-2	TRBJ1-5	CASSLATARNQPQHF
TRBV20-1	TRBJ1-2	CSARDLADNYGYTF
TRBV20-1	TRBJ1-1	CSARDQGYLNTEAFF
TRBV30	TRBJ2-1	CAWSAGGAQNEQFF
TRBV29-1	TRBJ1-1	CSVELMGTGLNTEAFF
TRBV7-6	TRBJ2-3	CASSLEAGPRGDTQYF
TRBV3-1	TRBJ2-1	CASSLHRTGSYNEQFF
TRBV9	TRBJ1-1	CASSASGQGSHPSLPEAFF
TRBV20-1	TRBJ1-1	CSARGTGDTEAFF
TRBV13	TRBJ2-2	CASSVQRGTPGELFF
TRBV7-9	TRBJ2-1	CASSLAGRHNEQFF
TRBV27	TRBJ1-5	CASRDGQAHQPQHF
TRBV7-9	TRBJ2-3	CASSVGGMADTQYF
TRBV19	TRBJ1-1	CASSIGSPVRTEAFF
TRBV15	TRBJ2-5	CATSRDRLTQETQYF
TRBV20-1	TRBJ1-4	CSARTGPWVNEKLFF
TRBV29-1	TRBJ2-1	CSVEDVADLLNEQFF
TRBV29-1	TRBJ2-1	CSARLALLEQFF
TRBV27	TRBJ2-7	CASREGQGAYEQYF
TRBV29-1	TRBJ2-3	CSVEGTAGSTDTQYF
TRBV7-6	TRBJ1-3	CASSLGYGGGNTIYF
TRBV5-4	TRBJ1-1	CASSLGGGTTEAFF
TRBV27	TRBJ2-1	CASSLYERVEQFF
TRBV4-2	TRBJ1-2	CASSQDGRDWGGYTF
TRBV20-1	TRBJ2-4	CSATGLAGGIAKNIQYF
TRBV30	TRBJ2-2	CAWNPNTGGELFF
TRBV20-1	TRBJ2-2	CSARELSANTGELFF
TRBV12-3/TRBV12-4	TRBJ2-7	CASSFAGQAYEQYF
TRBV15	TRBJ1-2	CATSRDLGVYGYTF
TRBV20-1	TRBJ2-7	CSARTSGGPPYEQYF
TRBV29-1	TRBJ1-1	CSVVDPSTEAFF
TRBV29-1	TRBJ2-1	CSVLPGTPYYNEQFF
TRBV5-1	TRBJ2-1	CASSLYSTGPYNEQFF
TRBV29-1	TRBJ1-2	CSVETGDYGYTF
TRBV20-1	TRBJ1-2	CSAPWAQNGYGYTF
TRBV19	TRBJ2-1	CASSIVGGGPNEQFF
TRBV29-1	TRBJ2-3	CSAPLFGDTQYF
TRBV20-1	TRBJ1-1	CSARVDGEAFF
TRBV5-4	TRBJ2-1	CASSLVGQGDLYNEQFF